The clone carrying this T cell receptor (beta chain) was detected ten times or more. Its specificity is unknown. The CDR3 spans 16 residues. V shed 3 bases and J 3 bases; nucleotides not matched to a gene: 7. Germline V gives CDR1 LNHDA, CDR2 SQIVND (reference sequence). Source study methods: A per-sample median of roughly 97,000 TCRs was observed, with a range of roughly 23,224 to 700,000. TCRdb re-called the RACE reads with MiXCR, one entry per CDR3 protein. It is TCRdb's table, rather than the study itself, that gives the V and J calls and clone size. This repertoire shows over 70,000 distinct CDR3 sequences, about 11% found once; its top ten account for about 0.95%. Time point meaning: patch test 3, about 24 weeks after DPC sensitization. Treatment: therapeutic diphenylcyclopropenone sensitization with weekly scalp DPC. Investigators collected blood before applying each patch test. The sample comes from a study of human T cells and chemical hapten exposure. For the study at large: Patients, mostly women, had alopecia areata, alopecia totalis or alopecia universalis.

Study-wide findings and caveats: Relative to controls, expanded TCRs formed significantly more large CDR3 similarity clusters.

The chain uses TRBV19 and TRBJ1-4, with TRBD1 identical over 7 bases. This specimen was whole blood, taken in connection with sensitization to the hapten diphenylcyclopropenone (DPC). The receptor was derived from a woman aged 25 to 45 with alopecia areata. Some clones in this sample may be carry-over from other donors' samples. CDR3 sequence: CASSMAGTASNEKLFF. The DNA for the CDR3 is TGTGCCAGTAGTATGGCGGGGACAGCGTCTAATGAAAAACTGTTTTTT. Together with reference TRBV19 and TRBJ1-4, the CDR3 gives the full variable domain: DGGITQSPKYLFRKEGQNVTLSCEQNLNHDAMYWYRQDPGQGLRLIYYSQIVNDFQKGDIAEGYSVSREKKESFPLTVTSAQKNPTAFYLCASSMAGTASNEKLFFGSGTQLSVL.